The 3 T cell receptor beta chains below come from one sample, sequenced in a study of vaccination and CD4 T cells after COVID-19. Their antigens are not known. The treatment here: roughly 11-day PBMC culture with coronavirus spike peptide pools or control peptides (ViraFEST assay). CD4+ T cells that had been cultured provided DNA sequenced with the Oncomine TCR Beta short-read assay. TCRdb independently ran MiXCR on the PCR reads; one entry per CDR3 protein. The table has 23,000 or so distinct CDR3 sequences, about 67% seen once. The sequencing here drew on CD4+ T cells from blood, cultured in vitro, taken after SARS-CoV-2 vaccination. Receptor source: a human donor who received a COVID-19 vaccine.

The genes are TRBV20-1 and TRBJ1-5; D call uncertain. The length of the CDR3 is 15 residues. Trimming removed 1 base from V and 0 bases from J, with 10 bases in between. Germline-derived CDR1 and CDR2 are DFQATT and SNEGSKA (reference sequence). The CDR3 DNA follows: TGCAGTGCTAGAGGTCAGGATTATAGCAATCAGCCCCAGCATTTT. This gives the protein CSARGQDYSNQPQHF.

The chain carries TRBV7-9 and TRBJ1-1; D is unclear. Deletions cut 4 bases from V and 0 bases from J, with 9 bases between. Germline V gives CDR1 SEHNR, CDR2 FQNEAQ (reference sequence). The CDR3 covers 14 residues. CDR3 amino acids: CASSSREMNTEAFF. CDR3 DNA: TGTGCCAGCAGCTCCAGAGAAATGAACACTGAAGCTTTCTTT.

The chain joins TRBV6-1 to TRBJ2-2; unclear D gene. The CDR3 loop spans 15 amino acids. The V end was cut by 7 bases, the J end by 0 bases, with 12 bases between. Germline CDR1 reads MNHNS; CDR2 reads SASEGT. CDR3 DNA sequence: TGTGCCAGCAAAACACCGGACGCGAACACCGGGGAGCTGTTTTTT. As protein: CASKTPDANTGELFF.